Listed below are T cell receptor beta chains from one sample, sequenced in a study of T cells in Graves' hyperthyroidism and ophthalmopathy. TCRdb fed the multiplex PCR reads into MiXCR, producing one record per CDR3 protein. Of roughly 380,000 distinct CDR3 sequences in the sample, about 15% were seen once. The sample taken for sequencing was blood. These receptors were taken from a woman aged 55-75 years with Graves' hyperthyroidism. Each CDR3 is given with its conserved first and last residue. The D gene is left open where the match is weak. The size of a clone is reported for some rows only, either as once, few or many, or as a class for expanded clones.

size	J	V	D	DNA	CDR3
many	TRBJ1-1	TRBV7-9	TRBD1	TGTGCCAGCAGCTCGGGACAGGGCTCTAATGAAGCTTTCTTT	CASSSGQGSNEAFF
.	TRBJ1-2	TRBV5-6	TRBD1	TGTGCCAGCAGCAAAGGACAGGGAACGAGTGGCTACACCTTC	CASSKGQGTSGYTF
.	TRBJ1-2	TRBV29-1	.	TGCAGCGTCGCTCAGGGGTATGGCTACACCTTC	CSVAQGYGYTF
.	TRBJ2-7	TRBV15	.	TGTGCCACCAGCAGAGATCGGAGCGGCTCCTACGAGCAGTACTTC	CATSRDRSGSYEQYF
many	TRBJ2-7	TRBV5-1	.	TGCGCCAGCAGCTTAGAAGCGTCCTACGAGCAGTACTTC	CASSLEASYEQYF
many	TRBJ2-7	TRBV7-8	TRBD1	TGTGCCAGCAGCAAAGGAATGGGACAGGGCCAAGACTACGAGCAGTACTTC	CASSKGMGQGQDYEQYF
.	TRBJ2-5	TRBV11-1	TRBD2	TGTGCCAGCAGTGAAGCGAGCGGGAGGGCCGCAGAGACCCAGTACTTC	CASSEASGRAAETQYF
many	TRBJ1-1	TRBV7-9	.	TGTGCCAGCAGCTTAGAGGGATTAATCAGGAGAACTGAAGCTTTCTTT	CASSLEGLIRRTEAFF
many	TRBJ1-2	TRBV28	TRBD1	TGTGCCAGCAGTCCCGATCCCCGGACAGGGGTACGTGGCTACACCTTC	CASSPDPRTGVRGYTF
.	TRBJ1-2	TRBV5-4	.	TGTGCCAGCAGCTTGGCTTGGGGGTTTGGCTACACCTTC	CASSLAWGFGYTF
.	TRBJ1-2	TRBV2	TRBD1	TGTGCCAGCAACTCCCACGGGCAGGGGGCCTATGGCTACACCTTC	CASNSHGQGAYGYTF
.	TRBJ2-5	TRBV4-1	TRBD2	TGCGCCAGCAGCCAACAAACTAGCGGAGTACAAGAGACCCAGTACTTC	CASSQQTSGVQETQYF
many	TRBJ2-7	TRBV11-2	.	TGTGCCAGCAGCTACGGGCCGTACGAGCAGTACTTC	CASSYGPYEQYF
.	TRBJ2-3	TRBV24-1	.	TGTGCCACCAGTGATACCGGGACTCCTGGGCGCACAGATACGCAGTATTTT	CATSDTGTPGRTDTQYF
few	TRBJ2-1	TRBV3-1	.	TGTGCCAGCAGCCAAGCGGGGTACTACAATGAGCAGTTCTTC	CASSQAGYYNEQFF
many	TRBJ2-1	TRBV11-3	TRBD2	TGTGCCAGCAGCTTAGGATTGGGACTAGCGGGAATCATGGCGAATGAGCAGTTCTTC	CASSLGLGLAGIMANEQFF
.	TRBJ2-1	TRBV11-3	.	TGTGCCAGCAGCTCGCGTAGCGGAGGGTGGGATGAGCAGTTCTTC	CASSSRSGGWDEQFF
.	TRBJ2-7	TRBV20-1	.	TGCAGTGCTACCGACCCGGCCGGCTACGAGCAGTACTTC	CSATDPAGYEQYF
many	TRBJ2-1	TRBV7-6	TRBD2	TGTGCCAGCAGCGGTGGGGGACTAGCGTCCAATGAGCAGTTCTTC	CASSGGGLASNEQFF